A selection of T cell receptor beta chains follows, all from one sample in a study of CD8 T cells in ankylosing spondylitis. Using its own MiXCR run on the 5' RACE reads, TCRdb lists one record per CDR3 protein. The data hold 800,000 to 900,000 distinct CDR3 sequences, with about 12% observed a single time. Sequencing was done on a sample of blood, either unsorted or a sorted T cell fraction (not recorded which). These receptor sequences come from a male donor with ankylosing spondylitis. The CDR3 runs from the conserved cysteine through the conserved F or W. The order of the fields is D gene, CDR3 length, J gene, clone size, V gene, CDR3 protein, CDR3 DNA. The D gene is left open where the match is weak. Not every row has a clone size; where given, it reads once, few, many or a size class.

- | 16 | TRBJ2-1 | - | TRBV20-1 | CSASRGRGGSYNEQFF | TGCAGTGCTAGTAGGGGGAGAGGGGGTAGTTACAATGAGCAGTTCTTC
TRBD2 | 15 | TRBJ2-1 | many | TRBV12-3/TRBV12-4 | CASSWYSGGGNEQFF | TGTGCCAGCAGTTGGTATTCGGGGGGGGGCAATGAGCAGTTCTTC
- | 14 | TRBJ1-4 | - | TRBV10-3 | CAISRDGSNEKLFF | TGTGCCATCAGCCGGGACGGTTCTAATGAAAAACTGTTTTTT
- | 13 | TRBJ2-1 | many | TRBV7-2 | CASSYSPRGEQFF | TGTGCCAGCAGCTATTCGCCGCGCGGTGAGCAGTTCTTC
TRBD1 | 15 | TRBJ2-7 | few | TRBV5-5 | CASSFRTGNPGEQYF | TGTGCCAGCAGCTTTCGGACAGGGAACCCGGGCGAGCAGTACTTC
- | 13 | TRBJ1-1 | - | TRBV20-1 | CSASGGGDTEAFF | TGCAGTGCTAGTGGAGGAGGGGACACTGAAGCTTTCTTT
- | 16 | TRBJ1-1 | few | TRBV3-1 | CASSQTGLTSRTEAFF | TGTGCCAGCAGCCAAACGGGACTCACGTCACGGACTGAAGCTTTCTTT
- | 13 | TRBJ1-2 | - | TRBV27 | CASSSRGYYGYTF | TGTGCCAGCAGTAGCCGCGGATACTATGGCTACACCTTC
- | 12 | TRBJ2-1 | many | TRBV29-1 | CSVESRVNEQFF | TGCAGCGTTGAAAGCAGGGTAAATGAGCAGTTCTTC
- | 16 | TRBJ2-4 | many | TRBV6-1 | CASSPGTLKAKNIQYF | TGTGCCAGCAGTCCCGGGACGCTCAAGGCCAAAAACATTCAGTACTTC
- | 14 | TRBJ2-7 | medium-sized | TRBV5-1 | CASSLDPESYEQYF | TGCGCCAGCAGCTTGGACCCGGAATCCTACGAGCAGTACTTC
- | 15 | TRBJ1-4 | - | TRBV18 | CASSPLRGADEKLFF | TGTGCCAGCTCACCACTCCGGGGCGCGGATGAAAAACTGTTTTTT
- | 13 | TRBJ2-3 | few | TRBV6-1 | CASSTWAGDTQYF | TGTGCCAGCAGCACCTGGGCCGGCGATACGCAGTATTTT
TRBD2 | 16 | TRBJ2-5 | - | TRBV11-2 | CASSLVLAGGEETQYF | TGTGCCAGCAGCTTAGTGCTAGCGGGAGGGGAAGAGACCCAGTACTTC
TRBD2 | 15 | TRBJ2-3 | few | TRBV4-2 | CASSRPSGSTDTQYF | TGTGCCAGCAGTCGGCCTAGCGGATCAACAGATACGCAGTATTTT
- | 14 | TRBJ2-7 | - | TRBV3-1 | CASSGTRFSYEQYF | TGTGCCAGCAGCGGGACGCGGTTCTCCTACGAGCAGTACTTC
- | 14 | TRBJ2-1 | - | TRBV28 | CASSLWAGMGEQFF | TGTGCCAGCAGTTTATGGGCGGGTATGGGTGAGCAGTTCTTC
- | 15 | TRBJ1-1 | - | TRBV11-2 | CASRSPGRRNTEAFF | TGTGCCAGCAGGTCGCCGGGACGCCGGAACACTGAAGCTTTCTTT
- | 16 | TRBJ1-3 | - | TRBV9 | CASSPPALHSGNTIYF | TGTGCCAGCAGCCCCCCCGCCTTACACTCTGGAAACACCATATATTTT
- | 13 | TRBJ2-5 | few | TRBV7-6 | CASSLAQGQTQYF | TGTGCCAGCAGCTTAGCGCAGGGTCAGACCCAGTACTTC
- | 14 | TRBJ2-7 | - | TRBV30 | CAWREGEGLYEQYF | TGTGCCTGGAGGGAAGGAGAGGGCCTCTACGAGCAGTACTTC
TRBD1 | 13 | TRBJ1-1 | - | TRBV7-2 | CASSLLTGVEAFF | TGTGCCAGCAGCCTACTAACAGGGGTTGAAGCTTTCTTT
- | 16 | TRBJ2-3 | - | TRBV21-1 | CASSKGVGKFTDTQYF | TGTGCCAGCAGCAAAGGGGTAGGGAAATTCACAGATACGCAGTATTTT
- | 14 | TRBJ1-1 | few | TRBV7-2 | CASSGRGGTTEAFF | TGTGCCAGCAGCGGCAGAGGGGGGACTACTGAAGCTTTCTTT
- | 16 | TRBJ1-5 | - | TRBV28 | CASRPSTLRSNQPQHF | TGTGCCAGCAGGCCCTCGACGCTCCGTAGCAATCAGCCCCAGCATTTT
- | 13 | TRBJ1-6 | - | TRBV10-3 | CAIRRDYNSPLHF | TGTGCCATCAGGAGAGACTATAATTCACCCCTCCACTTT
TRBD1 | 15 | TRBJ2-7 | few | TRBV5-1 | CASSGRDRGRYEQYF | TGCGCCAGCAGCGGCCGGGACAGGGGGCGGTACGAGCAGTACTTC
- | 15 | TRBJ1-5 | - | TRBV6-2/TRBV6-3 | CASSRPRRMSQPQHF | TGTGCCAGCAGTAGGCCCCGACGGATGAGTCAGCCCCAGCATTTT
- | 13 | TRBJ2-3 | few | TRBV7-2 | CASSLAQGYTQYF | TGTGCCAGCAGCTTAGCTCAGGGGTATACGCAGTATTTT
TRBD2 | 12 | TRBJ2-5 | - | TRBV29-1 | CSAGGAQETQYF | TGCAGCGCGGGGGGGGCCCAAGAGACCCAGTACTTC
- | 14 | TRBJ2-2 | - | TRBV9 | CASSVRALTGELFF | TGTGCCAGCAGCGTACGCGCCCTCACCGGGGAGCTGTTTTTT
- | 13 | TRBJ1-2 | - | TRBV18 | CASSPPFFYGYTF | TGTGCCAGCTCACCACCGTTCTTTTATGGCTACACCTTC
- | 16 | TRBJ2-2 | few | TRBV5-1 | CASSSPLGSFTGELFF | TGCGCCAGCAGCTCCCCCCTGGGCAGCTTCACCGGGGAGCTGTTTTTT
TRBD1 | 19 | TRBJ2-3 | - | TRBV11-2 | CASSADRGRIYRGTDTQYF | TGTGCCAGCAGTGCTGACAGGGGGCGCATCTATCGGGGCACAGATACGCAGTATTTT
TRBD1 | 14 | TRBJ1-2 | - | TRBV2 | CASSDRAANYGYTF | TGTGCCAGCAGCGACAGGGCCGCTAACTATGGCTACACCTTC
- | 13 | TRBJ2-5 | few | TRBV10-3 | CAISEVPQETQYF | TGTGCCATCAGTGAGGTGCCCCAAGAGACCCAGTACTTC
TRBD1 | 14 | TRBJ2-1 | few | TRBV20-1 | CSAVGTGRSNEQFF | TGCAGTGCTGTAGGGACAGGGAGAAGCAATGAGCAGTTCTTC
- | 17 | TRBJ1-5 | - | TRBV12-3/TRBV12-4 | CASSLFGRRDSNQPQHF | TGTGCCAGCAGTTTATTCGGTCGGCGAGATAGCAATCAGCCCCAGCATTTT